This T cell receptor beta chain was captured in a study of post-analysis software for immune sequencing data. Whole-study results and caveats: Significantly decreased normalized Chao1 diversity was recorded for multiple sclerosis patients relative to controls.

Unique molecular identifiers were present in the TCR beta cDNA libraries. Each CDR3 protein is one row after TCRdb ran MiXCR on the PCR reads. The data contain roughly 670,000 distinct CDR3 sequences, more than 50% of them singletons. This clonotype was recorded a few times. Antigen: not known. The sequence came from a girl aged 2-10 years with multiple sclerosis. Sequencing was performed on blood.

Here the CDR3 reads CASNRGGVGNQPQHF. CDR3 sequence (DNA): TGTGCCAGCAACCGAGGGGGCGTGGGCAATCAGCCCCAGCATTTT. The chain recombines TRBV5-5 with TRBJ1-5, with 7 bases matching TRBD1. The CDR3 runs to 15 residues. The V and J ends lost 6 bases and 2 bases, in that order; junction bases with no gene match: 8. Germline V gives CDR1 SGHKS, CDR2 YYEKEE (reference sequence). Full variable domain (outside the CDR3, taken from reference TRBV5-5 and TRBJ1-5): DAGVTQSPTHLIKTRGQQVTLRCSPISGHKSVSWYQQVLGQGPQFIFQYYEKEERGRGNFPDRFSARQFPNYSSELNVNALLLGDSALYLCASNRGGVGNQPQHFGDGTRLSIL.